This T cell receptor beta chain derives from a study of CD8 T cells in Susac syndrome. From germline, CDR1 is SGHAT and CDR2 FQNNGV. V shed 5 bases and J shed 8 bases, with 12 bases lying between them. This CDR3 spans 12 amino acids. TCR beta sequencing was performed on blood CD8+ and CD4+ T cells. Controls matched for age and sex were healthy donors. TEMRA cells underwent FACS enrichment and CD8+ and CD4+ T cells underwent negative isolation. With random hexamers, roughly 0.45 to 1 ug RNA was reverse transcribed. Amplification of TCR beta CDR3 used immunoSEQ multiplex PCR across 54 Vbeta and 13 Jbeta. TCRdb reprocessed the immunoSEQ multiplex PCR reads with MiXCR, giving one entry per CDR3 protein. The sample shows 25,000 to 30,000 distinct CDR3 sequences, about 93% of them seen only once.

This clonotype was obtained from a human donor in good health. V and J are TRBV11-2 and TRBJ1-1, with D possibly TRBD1 on 5 matching bases. Sequencing used CD8+ T cells from PBMCs. The CDR3 spells CASSPGTREAFF. In nucleotides, the CDR3 is TGTGCCAGCAGCCCGGGGACCCGCGAAGCTTTCTTT.